This T cell receptor (beta chain) stems from a study of spatial heterogeneity in lung cancer. Study context: PBMC samples from follow-up, when available, were sequenced at a median of approximately two years post-resection.

This clonotype has ten or more counts. V dropped 5 bases and J dropped 5; count of bases not matched to a gene: 12. The CDR3 loop spans 16 amino acids. CDR1 is SGHAT, CDR2 FQNNGV, per germline. One entry per CDR3 protein results from TCRdb running MiXCR on the 5' RACE reads. The sample records about 120,000 distinct CDR3 sequences, 12% being singletons. As for time point: blood at routine non-recurrence follow-up after resection. Sequencing was performed on whole RNA extracted from tumor and nontumor lung tissue, or from frozen PBMC, and the material was left unsorted. This chain uses TRBV11-2 with TRBJ2-1, with 7 bases lining up with TRBD1. The receptor's source is a male donor with early-stage non-small cell lung cancer. Here the sequenced sample was PBMCs, taken at follow-up. The CDR3 reads CASSTLTGARDNEQFF. As DNA, the CDR3 is TGTGCCAGCAGCACCCTTACAGGGGCCCGTGACAATGAGCAGTTCTTC. The variable domain in full, with the rest retrieved from reference TRBV11-2 and TRBJ2-1, is EAGVAQSPRYKIIEKRQSVAFWCNPISGHATLYWYQQILGQGPKLLIQFQNNGVVDDSQLPKDRFSAERLKGVDSTLKIQPAKLEDSAVYLCASSTLTGARDNEQFFGPGTRLTVL.